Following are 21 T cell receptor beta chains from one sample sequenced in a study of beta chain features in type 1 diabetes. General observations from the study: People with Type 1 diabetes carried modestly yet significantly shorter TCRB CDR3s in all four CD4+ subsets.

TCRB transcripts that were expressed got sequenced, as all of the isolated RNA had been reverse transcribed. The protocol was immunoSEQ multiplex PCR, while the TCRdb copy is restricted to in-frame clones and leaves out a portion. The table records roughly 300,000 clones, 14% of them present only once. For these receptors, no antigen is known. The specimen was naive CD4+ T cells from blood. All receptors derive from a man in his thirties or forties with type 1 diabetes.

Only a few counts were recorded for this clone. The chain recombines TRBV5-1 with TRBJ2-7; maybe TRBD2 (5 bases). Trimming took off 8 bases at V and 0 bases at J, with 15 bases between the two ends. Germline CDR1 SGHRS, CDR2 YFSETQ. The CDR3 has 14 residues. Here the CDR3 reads CASSGDYSSYEQYF. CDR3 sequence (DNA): TGCGCCAGTTCGGGTGACTATAGCTCCTACGAGCAGTACTTC.

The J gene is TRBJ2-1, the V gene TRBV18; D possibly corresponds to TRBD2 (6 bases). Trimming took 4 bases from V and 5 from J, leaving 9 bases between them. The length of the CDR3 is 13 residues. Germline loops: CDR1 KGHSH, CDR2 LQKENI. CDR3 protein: CASSQGLHNEQFF. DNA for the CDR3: TGTGCCAGCTCACAGGGACTGCACAATGAGCAGTTCTTC.

The CDR3 reads CASRTGGVYGYTF. CDR3 in DNA: TGCGCCAGTCGGACAGGGGGCGTGTATGGCTACACCTTC. The chain couples TRBV5-1 to TRBJ1-2; 11 bases are a match to TRBD1. CDR1 and CDR2 from the germline V gene are SGHRS and YFSETQ. Trimming removed 8 bases from V and 5 bases from J; junction bases left unmatched: 5. The length of the CDR3 is 13 residues.

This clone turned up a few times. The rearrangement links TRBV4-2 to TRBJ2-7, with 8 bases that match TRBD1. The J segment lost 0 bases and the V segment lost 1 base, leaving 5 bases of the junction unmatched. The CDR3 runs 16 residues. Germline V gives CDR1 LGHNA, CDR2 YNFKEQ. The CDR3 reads CASSQVRQGLSYEQYF. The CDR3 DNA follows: TGTGCCAGCAGCCAAGTGCGACAGGGGCTCTCCTACGAGCAGTACTTC.

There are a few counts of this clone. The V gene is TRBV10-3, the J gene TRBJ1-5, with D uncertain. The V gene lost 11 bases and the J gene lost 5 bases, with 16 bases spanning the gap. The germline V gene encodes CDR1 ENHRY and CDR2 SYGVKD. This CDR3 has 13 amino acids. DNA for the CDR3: TGTGCCCATAGAGGGTCGAACGATCAGCCCCAGCATTTT. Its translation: CAHRGSNDQPQHF.

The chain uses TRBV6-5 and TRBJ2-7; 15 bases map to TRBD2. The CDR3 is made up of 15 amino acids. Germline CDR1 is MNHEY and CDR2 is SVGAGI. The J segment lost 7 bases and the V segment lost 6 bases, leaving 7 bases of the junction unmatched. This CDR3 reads CASRRTSGRASEQYF. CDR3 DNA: TGTGCCAGCAGGCGGACTAGCGGGAGGGCGAGTGAGCAGTACTTC.

Here the CDR3 DNA reads TGCGCCAGCAGCTTGGGCGGGGGGGCGTCCTACAATGAGCAGTTCTTC. It encodes CASSLGGGASYNEQFF. V gene TRBV5-1 combines with J gene TRBJ2-1; 9 positions agree with TRBD2. The germline gives CDR1 SGHRS, CDR2 YFSETQ. CDR3 length: 16 amino acids. Trimming removed 0 bases from V and 1 base from J; junction bases left unmatched: 2.

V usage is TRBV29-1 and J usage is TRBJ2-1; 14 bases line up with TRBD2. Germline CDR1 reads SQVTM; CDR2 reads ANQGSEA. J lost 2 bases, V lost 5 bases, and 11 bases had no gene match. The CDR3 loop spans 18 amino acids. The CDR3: CSVSGGTSGRVTYNEQFF. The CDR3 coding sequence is TGCAGCGTTTCTGGTGGGACTAGCGGGAGAGTAACCTACAATGAGCAGTTCTTC.

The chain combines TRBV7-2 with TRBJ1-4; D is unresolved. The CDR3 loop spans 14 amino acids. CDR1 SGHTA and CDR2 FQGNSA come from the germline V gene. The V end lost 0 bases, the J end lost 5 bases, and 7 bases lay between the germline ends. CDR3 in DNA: TGTGCCAGCAGCTTAGCCGGGATAAATGAAAAACTGTTTTTT. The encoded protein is CASSLAGINEKLFF.

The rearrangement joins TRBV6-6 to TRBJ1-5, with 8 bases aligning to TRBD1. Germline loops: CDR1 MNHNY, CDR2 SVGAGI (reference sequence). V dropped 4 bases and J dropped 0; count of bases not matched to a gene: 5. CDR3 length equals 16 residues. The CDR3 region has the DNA TGTGCCAGCAGTTCCAAAGGACAGGGTAGCAATCAGCCCCAGCATTTT. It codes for CASSSKGQGSNQPQHF.

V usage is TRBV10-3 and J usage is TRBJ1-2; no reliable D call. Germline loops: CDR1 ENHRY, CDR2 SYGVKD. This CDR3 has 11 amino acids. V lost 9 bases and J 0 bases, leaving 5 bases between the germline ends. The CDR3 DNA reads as TGTGCCATTACAACTAACTATGGCTACACCTTC. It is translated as CAITTNYGYTF.

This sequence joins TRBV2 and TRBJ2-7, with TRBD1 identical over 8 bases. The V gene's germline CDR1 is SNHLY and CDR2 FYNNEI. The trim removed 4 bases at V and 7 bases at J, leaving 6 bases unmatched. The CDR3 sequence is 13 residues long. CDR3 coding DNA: TGTGCCAGCAGTGGACAGGGGTTAAGTGAGCAGTACTTC. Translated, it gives CASSGQGLSEQYF.

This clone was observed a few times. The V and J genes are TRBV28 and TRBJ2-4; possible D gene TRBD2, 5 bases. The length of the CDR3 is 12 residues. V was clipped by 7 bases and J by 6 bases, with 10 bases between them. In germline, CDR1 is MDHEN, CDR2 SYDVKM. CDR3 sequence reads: CASTAGVNIQYF. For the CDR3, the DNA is TGTGCCAGCACCGCCGGGGTAAACATTCAGTACTTC.

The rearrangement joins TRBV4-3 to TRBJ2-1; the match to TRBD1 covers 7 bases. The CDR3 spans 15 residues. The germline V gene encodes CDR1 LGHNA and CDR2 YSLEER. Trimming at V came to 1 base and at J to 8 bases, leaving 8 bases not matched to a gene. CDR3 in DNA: TGCGCCAGCAGCCAAGCAGCACAGGGGATCGATGAGCAGTTCTTC. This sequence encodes CASSQAAQGIDEQFF.

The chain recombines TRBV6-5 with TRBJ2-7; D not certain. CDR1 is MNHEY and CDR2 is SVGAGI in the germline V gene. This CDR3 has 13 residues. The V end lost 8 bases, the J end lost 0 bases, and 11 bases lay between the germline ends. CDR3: CASSSFVSYEQYF. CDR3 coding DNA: TGTGCCAGCTCCTCCTTTGTCTCCTACGAGCAGTACTTC.

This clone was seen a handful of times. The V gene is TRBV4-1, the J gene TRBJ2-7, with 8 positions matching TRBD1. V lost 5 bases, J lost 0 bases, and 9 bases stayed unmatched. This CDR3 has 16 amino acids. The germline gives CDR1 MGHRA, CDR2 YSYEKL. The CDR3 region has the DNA TGCGCCAGCAGCGGGAAGACAGGGGTCATCTCCTACGAGCAGTACTTC. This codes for CASSGKTGVISYEQYF.

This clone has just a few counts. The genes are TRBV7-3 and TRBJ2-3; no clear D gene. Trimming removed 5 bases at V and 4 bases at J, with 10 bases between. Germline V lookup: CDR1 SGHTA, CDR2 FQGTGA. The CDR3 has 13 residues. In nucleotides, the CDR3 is TGTGCCAGCAGCCCGGGTCGGTCAGATACGCAGTATTTT. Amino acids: CASSPGRSDTQYF.

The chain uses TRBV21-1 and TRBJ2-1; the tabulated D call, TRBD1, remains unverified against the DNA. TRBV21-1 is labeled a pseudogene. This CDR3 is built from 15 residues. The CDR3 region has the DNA TGTGCCAGCAGCAACCGGGACAGGGGCCCCAATGAGCAGTTCTTC. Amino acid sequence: CASSNRDRGPNEQFF.

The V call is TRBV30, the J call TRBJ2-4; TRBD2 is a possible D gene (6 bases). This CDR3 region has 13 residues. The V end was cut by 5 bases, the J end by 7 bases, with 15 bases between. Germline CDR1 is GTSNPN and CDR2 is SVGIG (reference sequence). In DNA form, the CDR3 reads TGTGCCTGGTCGGGGGATGGAGGGAACATTCAGTACTTC. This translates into CAWSGDGGNIQYF. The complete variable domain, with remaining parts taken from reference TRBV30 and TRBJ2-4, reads SQTIHQWPATLVQPVGSPLSLECTVEGTSNPNLYWYRQAAGRGLQLLFYSVGIGQISSEVPQNLSASRPQDRQFILSSKKLLLSDSGFYLCAWSGDGGNIQYFGAGTRLSVL.

CDR3 nucleotides: TGTGCCAGCAGTCCGGGGTGGCCCGAAGCTTTCTTT. Translation: CASSPGWPEAFF. The chain carries TRBV28 and TRBJ1-1, with D unclear. V was cut by 5 bases and J by 8 bases, with 12 bases left in between. The CDR3 is 12 amino acids. The germline gives CDR1 MDHEN, CDR2 SYDVKM.

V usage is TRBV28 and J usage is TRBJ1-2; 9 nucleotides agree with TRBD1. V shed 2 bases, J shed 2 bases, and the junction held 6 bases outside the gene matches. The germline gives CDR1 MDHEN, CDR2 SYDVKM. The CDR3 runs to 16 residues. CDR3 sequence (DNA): TGTGCCAGCAGTTTAGGGGGGACAGGGTCGAACTATGGCTACACCTTC. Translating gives CASSLGGTGSNYGYTF.